This paragraph covers one TCR beta chain sequence. Its antigen is as yet unknown. TCR beta libraries were made by quantitative 5'-RACE with molecular barcodes. Each CDR3 protein is one row after TCRdb ran MiXCR on the 5' RACE reads. The table records under 950,000 distinct CDR3 sequences, around 20% of them present only once. This specimen belongs to a study of CD8 T cells in ankylosing spondylitis. Study results and caveats: The study looked at matched synovial fluid samples from ankylosing spondylitis patients. Disease-linked clones were reported to be significantly enriched there. Within peripheral blood, clones linked to disease were CD8+ and relatively rare. What appeared characteristic of ankylosing spondylitis blood was a TCR beta motif of several highly homologous variants. Reactive arthritis synovial fluid and blood previously showed some of these motif variants.

Sequences were obtained from blood, either unsorted or a sorted T cell fraction (not recorded which). The clonotype originates from a male donor with ankylosing spondylitis.

The CDR3 sequence: CASSPGLAGGFYNEQFF. CDR3 DNA: TGTGCCAGCAGTCCCGGGTTAGCGGGAGGCTTCTACAATGAGCAGTTCTTC. This sequence joins TRBV6-1 and TRBJ2-1; 10 bases agree with TRBD2. The CDR3 length is 17 residues. Trimming took 5 bases from V and 3 from J; bases not matched to a gene: 10. The germline gives CDR1 MNHNS, CDR2 SASEGT.